Presented here are 5 T cell receptor beta chains from one specimen sequenced in a study of post-analysis software for immune sequencing data. The study's findings and limits: Patients used several TRBV segments, including TRBV5-6, TRBV5-1 and TRBV20-1, more often than controls.

Included in the TCR beta cDNA libraries were unique molecular identifiers. TCRdb itself ran the PCR reads through MiXCR, one entry per CDR3 protein. This sample carries about 620,000 distinct CDR3 sequences, around 40% of them seen once, and the ten largest clones take 1.5% to 2%. No antigen has been identified for these receptors. Sequencing was carried out using blood. The receptors stem from a girl aged 5 to 17 with multiple sclerosis.

This clonotype has a handful of counts. The chain is built from TRBV5-1 and TRBJ1-1; the D is unclear. The germline V gene encodes CDR1 SGHRS and CDR2 YFSETQ. The CDR3 extends over 13 amino acids. With 0 bases removed from V and 7 bases from J, the gap between germline ends came to 10 bases. The chain's CDR3 is CASSLVTTVEAFF. In DNA form, the CDR3 reads TGCGCCAGCAGCTTGGTGACGACGGTTGAAGCTTTCTTT. The complete variable domain, with remaining parts taken from reference TRBV5-1 and TRBJ1-1, reads KAGVTQTPRYLIKTRGQQVTLSCSPISGHRSVSWYQQTPGQGLQFLFEYFSETQRNKGNFPGRFSGRQFSNSRSEMNVSTLELGDSALYLCASSLVTTVEAFFGQGTRLTVV.

The rearrangement uses TRBV30 and TRBJ1-2, with a possible D match to TRBD1 (6 bases). The CDR3 runs to 13 residues. CDR1 GTSNPN and CDR2 SVGIG come from the germline V gene (reference sequence). The germline V and J ends were trimmed by 2 bases and 6 bases, with 13 bases remaining between them. The CDR3 DNA sequence: TGTGCCTGGAGTTTTTTACAGGGACATGGCTACACCTTC. Translated, it gives CAWSFLQGHGYTF.

This sequence joins TRBV28 and TRBJ1-5; D perhaps matches TRBD1 (6 bases). CDR3 length: 14 residues. Trimming removed 6 bases at V and 3 bases at J, with 12 bases between. Germline CDR1 and CDR2: MDHEN and SYDVKM. Written as DNA, the CDR3 is TGTGCCAGCAGAACAGGACAGCTCAATCAGCCCCAGCATTTT. It encodes CASRTGQLNQPQHF.

The rearrangement links TRBV20-1 to TRBJ2-1; 8 nucleotides match TRBD2. After removal of 0 bases from V and 2 bases from J, the junction contained 6 bases not matched to a gene. Germline CDR1 and CDR2: DFQATT and SNEGSKA (reference sequence). This CDR3 has 16 residues. The CDR3 nucleotides read TGCAGTGCTAGAGAGGGTAGCGGGGCCCCCTACAATGAGCAGTTCTTC. It specifies CSAREGSGAPYNEQFF.

V is TRBV11-2 and J is TRBJ2-1, with TRBD1 matching over 9 bases. Trimming cost V 1 base and J 12 bases; bases outside gene matches: 10. Germline V lookup: CDR1 SGHAT, CDR2 FQNNGV. The CDR3 loop spans 15 amino acids. In DNA, the CDR3 is TGTGCCAGCAGCTTAGGATCGGGACAGGGAACCCCGCAGTTCTTC. Protein product: CASSLGSGQGTPQFF.